Each of the 27 T cell receptor beta chains below was sequenced from the same sample in a study of T cells expressing NK-cell markers. TCRdb reanalyzed the 5' RACE reads, giving one entry per CDR3 protein sequence and no DNA. The table for this sample gives a few hundred thousand distinct CDR3 sequences. Sample: blood T cells: a sorted CD56 or NKG2C T cell subset, CD4+ or CD8+ T cells, or bulk PBMC T cells (not recorded which). All receptors come from a man aged 18 to 29 in good health.

The V gene is TRBV7-2, the J gene TRBJ2-3. Germline V gene sequence: CDR1 SGHTA, CDR2 FQGNSA. The length of the CDR3 is 12 residues. The CDR3: CASSSVLGAQYF.

The chain employs TRBV12-3 or TRBV12-4 and TRBJ1-1; without DNA, the TCRdb call of TRBD1 cannot be checked. The CDR3 length is 18 residues. This CDR3 is CASSLWGQVTAQRTEAFF.

This chain links TRBV6-1 with TRBJ1-1. The CDR3 extends over 14 amino acids. Germline CDR1 MNHNS, CDR2 SASEGT. CDR3 sequence reads: CASSDRSTNTEAFF.

The V gene is TRBV6-2 or TRBV6-3, the J gene TRBJ2-1; TCRdb indicates TRBD2, and absent DNA this call remains unverified. This CDR3 region has 17 residues. The germline V gene encodes CDR1 MNHEY and CDR2 SVGEGT. The CDR3 is CASRGLAGGLPRDEQFF.

V is TRBV20-1 and J is TRBJ2-1; TCRdb designates TRBD2, a call that cannot be tested without DNA. CDR1 is DFQATT, CDR2 SNEGSKA, per germline (reference sequence). CDR3 length: 15 amino acids. CDR3 amino acids: CSARAGLQDYNEQFF.

CDR3 region: CASSFSLTMNTGELFF. The chain combines TRBV27 with TRBJ2-2. Germline CDR1 and CDR2: MNHEY and SMNVEV (reference sequence). CDR3 length: 16 amino acids.

J is TRBJ2-4 and V is TRBV18; TCRdb selects TRBD2, and the lack of DNA leaves this call unchecked. This CDR3 contains 13 residues. Looked up from germline, CDR1 is KGHSH and CDR2 is LQKENI. CDR3: CASSPGLEAIQYF.

The chain recombines TRBV6-2 or TRBV6-3 with TRBJ2-1; TCRdb proposes TRBD2, but this gene call is untestable without DNA. This CDR3 is built from 11 residues. Germline values: CDR1 MNHEY, CDR2 SVGEGT. The CDR3 is CASSQGRGPFF.

The chain has TRBV6-1 and TRBJ2-2; the TCRdb D gene call, TRBD2, has no DNA to confirm it. This CDR3 region has 14 residues. Germline V lookup: CDR1 MNHNS, CDR2 SASEGT. The chain's CDR3 is CASSHGLATGELFF.

The J gene is TRBJ2-1, the V gene TRBV7-8; the TRBD1 assignment by TCRdb is unverifiable without DNA. Looked up from germline, CDR1 is SGHVS and CDR2 is FQNEAQ. The CDR3 totals 13 residues. CDR3 sequence reads: CASSLGQGIGQFF.

The V gene is TRBV12-3 or TRBV12-4, the J gene TRBJ2-7; TCRdb's D call, TRBD2, is unchecked because there is no DNA. This CDR3 spans 13 amino acids. The CDR3 loop reads CASSTLAVGTQYF.

The chain is built from TRBV12-3 or TRBV12-4 and TRBJ2-5. The length of the CDR3 is 11 residues. Here the CDR3 reads CASNRMETQYF.

The rearrangement links TRBV11-2 to TRBJ1-1; the D call of TRBD1 rests on TCRdb alone, since no DNA is present to check it. This CDR3 is 13 amino acids long. Germline V gene data show CDR1 as SGHAT and CDR2 as FQNNGV. The CDR3 is CASSPGGWTEAFF.

This chain connects TRBV6-1 to TRBJ1-1; without DNA, the TCRdb call of TRBD1 cannot be checked. Germline-derived CDR1 and CDR2 are MNHNS and SASEGT. The CDR3 sequence is 15 residues long. CDR3 region: CASRWGTAPNTEAFF.

The V and J genes are TRBV7-9 and TRBJ1-2. CDR1 is SEHNR and CDR2 is FQNEAQ in the germline V gene (reference sequence). This CDR3 is 12 amino acids long. The CDR3 reads CASSLDLVGYTF.

CDR3 region: CASIGLTGEKLFF. V is TRBV28 and J is TRBJ1-4. The CDR3 totals 13 residues. Germline-derived CDR1 and CDR2 are MDHEN and SYDVKM.

The chain joins TRBV5-5 to TRBJ1-1. There are 15 residues in the CDR3. CDR1 and CDR2 (germline): SGHKS, YYEKEE (reference sequence). The CDR3 loop reads CASSLARGRDTEAFF.

The genes are TRBV7-6 and TRBJ2-1. The germline V gene encodes CDR1 SGHVS and CDR2 FNYEAQ. The CDR3 is 13 residues long. CDR3 protein: CASSLMLASQQFF.

The V and J genes are TRBV5-1 and TRBJ2-2; TCRdb returns TRBD2, unconfirmable since there is no DNA. The CDR3 has 19 amino acids. Germline assignment: CDR1 SGHRS and CDR2 YFSETQ. The CDR3 sequence: CASSGRTSGRAWWTGELFF.

The J gene is TRBJ2-3, the V gene TRBV5-1; TCRdb selects TRBD2, and the lack of DNA leaves this call unchecked. The CDR3 runs to 17 residues. Germline assignment: CDR1 SGHRS and CDR2 YFSETQ. The CDR3 sequence: CASSRLAGVEGTDTQYF.

The chain is built from TRBV28 and TRBJ2-5. Germline V CDR1 and CDR2: MDHEN, SYDVKM. The CDR3 sequence is 13 residues long. The CDR3 loop reads CATTVGNQETQYF.

The chain recombines TRBV7-3 with TRBJ2-3; as DNA is missing, the TRBD1 call by TCRdb cannot be tested. Germline CDR1 is SGHTA and CDR2 is FQGTGA. This CDR3 comprises 15 residues. CDR3 in amino acids: CASSLKDRVTDTQYF.

J is TRBJ2-6 and V is TRBV20-1. Per germline, CDR1 DFQATT and CDR2 SNEGSKA (reference sequence). The CDR3 is 15 amino acids. The CDR3 loop is CSAAQPTAGANVLTF.

The chain recombines TRBV11-3 with TRBJ2-1; the TRBD2 assignment by TCRdb is unverifiable without DNA. Germline loops: CDR1 SGHNT, CDR2 YENEEA. The CDR3 is 20 residues long. The CDR3 is CASSLALGTSAISSYNEQFF.

The chain is built from TRBV12-3 or TRBV12-4 and TRBJ2-7; TCRdb picks TRBD1, but there is no DNA to check that call. The CDR3 contains 15 residues. CDR3 residues: CASSLAGGKQSEQYF.

The chain uses TRBV29-1 and TRBJ2-5; TCRdb outputs TRBD1, but without DNA this stays unchecked. This CDR3 spans 14 amino acids. CDR1 and CDR2 (germline): SQVTM, ANQGSEA. The CDR3 spells CSALDRYNQETQYF.

The genes are TRBV2 and TRBJ2-4; lacking DNA, the TRBD1 call made by TCRdb goes unchecked. The CDR3 length is 15 residues. Germline CDR1 and CDR2: SNHLY and FYNNEI. The CDR3 protein is CASRNLGQGQNIQYF.